The present T cell receptor beta chain was sequenced within a study of shared clonotypes between healthy human individuals. This table comes from immunoSEQ multiplex PCR, and its TCRdb copy is limited to in-frame clones, with some not included. The sample comprises 950,000 to 1,200,000 clones, 60% to 85% of which are singletons, and 0.89% rests with the top ten. The V end was cut by 0 bases, the J end by 0 bases, with 16 bases between. From germline, CDR1 is SGHDT and CDR2 YYEEEE. The CDR3 is 18 amino acids. The chain links TRBV5-6 to TRBJ1-5; the D gene is possibly TRBD1 (5 bases). The sequence was obtained from a man aged 18 to 35 in good health. Some clones in this sample may be carry-over from other donors' samples. What was sequenced was memory CD4+ T cells from PBMCs. Described subset: CD45RA-negative fraction. As DNA, the CDR3 is TGTGCCAGCAGCTTGGCCAGGGTAAATCCCACTAGCAATCAGCCCCAGCATTTT. Protein: CASSLARVNPTSNQPQHF.